The 3 T cell receptor beta chains listed next were all sequenced from one sample in a study. MiXCR, run by TCRdb on the RT-PCR reads, gives a single entry per CDR3 protein. The sample records about 680,000 distinct CDR3 sequences, 12% to 15% being singletons. Sequencing used memory CD4+ T cells from blood. These receptors were collected from a female donor in good health, serving as a healthy control.

Ten or more counts support this clonotype. The chain combines TRBV10-3 with TRBJ2-7; D is tentatively TRBD1 or TRBD2 (5 bases each). V shed 4 bases and J shed 2 bases, with 9 bases lying between them. Germline V lookup: CDR1 ENHRY, CDR2 SYGVKD. This CDR3 is built from 13 residues. The CDR3 sequence: CAISGGATYEQYF. CDR3 coding DNA: TGTGCCATCAGTGGAGGGGCTACCTACGAGCAGTACTTC.

As for this clonotype: A much larger clone differs by one base, so this may be a read error. The chain combines TRBV5-1 with TRBJ2-3; D unclear. The germline gives CDR1 SGHRS, CDR2 YFSETQ. The length of the CDR3 is 16 residues. The CDR3 is CDSSLVGDPDIDTQYF. The CDR3 nucleotides read TGCGACAGCAGCTTGGTGGGTGACCCCGATATCGATACGCAGTATTTT.

The chain links TRBV5-1 to TRBJ2-6, with D uncertain. The CDR3 contains 15 residues. Looked up from germline, CDR1 is SGHRS and CDR2 is YFSETQ. V lost 0 bases and J 4 bases, leaving 8 bases between the germline ends. The CDR3 is CASSLVNAGANVLTF. The CDR3 bases are TGCGCCAGCAGCTTGGTTAATGCGGGGGCCAACGTCCTGACTTTC.